The clone carrying this TCR beta chain came up a few times. Each CDR3 protein is one row after TCRdb ran MiXCR on the RT-PCR reads. The sample carries 500,000 to 700,000 distinct CDR3 sequences, roughly 23% recorded once. This sample is drawn from a study of response to subunit inactivated influenza vaccine. Trimming took 1 base from V and 9 from J; bases not matched to a gene: 9. This CDR3 region has 15 residues. Germline CDR1 MGHDK, CDR2 SYGVNS. These data also featured in a second study, about T cells expressing NK-cell markers. From that paper: UMIs were included in TCR beta cDNA generated by 5'RACE template switching.

This receptor was identified in a man between 50 and 59 years old who received an inactivated influenza vaccine. This chain joins TRBV25-1 and TRBJ2-5; 9 positions match TRBD1. The starting material was CD4+ T cells sorted from PBMCs, obtained 11 to 12 days after vaccination. CDR3 loop: CASSEWDRARAAQYF. CDR3 nucleotide sequence: TGTGCCAGCAGTGAATGGGACAGGGCTCGGGCGGCCCAGTACTTC.